This T cell receptor (beta chain) emerged from a study of OX40 agonist ivuxolimab in advanced cancers. At the level of the study: Cohort: approximately 83% men, mean age approximately 64, aged about 23 to 79.

This CDR3 contains 14 residues. Between the trimmed V and J ends, which lost 5 bases and 2 bases, there was a span of 11 bases. CDR1 is MDHEN and CDR2 is SYDVKM in the germline V gene. Drawing of blood for sampling happened at baseline, at cycle 4 day 1, and at cycle 7 day 1. The data were produced by immunoSEQ multiplex PCR, yet TCRdb's version contains in-frame clones alone and is incomplete. The sample includes 60,000 or so clones, roughly 80% of them seen just once. The clonotype originates from an adult with an advanced solid tumor such as melanoma, head and neck, liver or kidney cancer. This sequence joins TRBV28 and TRBJ2-3, with TRBD2 as a possible D gene (5 bases). The source material was CD4+ or CD8+ T cells sorted from blood, sampled in a trial of the OX40 agonist ivuxolimab. CDR3 sequence (DNA): TGTGCCAGCAGTCTCCGGGGATTCACAGATACGCAGTATTTT. Translation gives CASSLRGFTDTQYF.